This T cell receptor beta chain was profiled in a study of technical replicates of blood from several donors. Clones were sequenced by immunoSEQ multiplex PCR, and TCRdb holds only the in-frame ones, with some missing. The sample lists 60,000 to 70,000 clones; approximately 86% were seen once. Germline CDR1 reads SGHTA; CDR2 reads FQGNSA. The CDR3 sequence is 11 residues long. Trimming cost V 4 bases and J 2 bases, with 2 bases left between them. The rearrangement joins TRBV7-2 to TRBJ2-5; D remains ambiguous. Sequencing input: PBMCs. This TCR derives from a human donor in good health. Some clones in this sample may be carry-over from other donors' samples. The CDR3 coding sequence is TGTGCCAGCAGCTCTCAAGAGACCCAGTACTTC. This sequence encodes CASSSQETQYF. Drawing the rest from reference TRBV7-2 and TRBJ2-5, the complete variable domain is GAGVSQSPSNKVTEKGKDVELRCDPISGHTALYWYRQSLGQGLEFLIYFQGNSAPDKSGLPSDRFSAERTGGSVSTLTIQRTQQEDSAVYLCASSSQETQYFGPGTRLLVL.